This T cell receptor beta chain was identified during a study of T-cell reconstitution after alpha-beta-depleted transplantation in children. A TCRbeta library incorporating unique molecular identifiers was prepared. TCRdb recomputed calls from the PCR reads with MiXCR, one row per CDR3 protein. The sample records about 460,000 distinct CDR3 sequences, around 10% being singletons. The CDR3 consists of 15 residues. V lost 6 bases, J lost 7 bases, and 11 bases stayed unmatched. This sample comprised PBMCs, mostly from graft donor cells, obtained 180 days after TCRalphabeta/CD19-depleted stem cell transplant. The chain has TRBV12-3 or TRBV12-4 and TRBJ2-2, with 7 bases aligning to TRBD2. This clonotype was obtained from a female patient aged 2 to 10 who had a stem cell transplant for aplastic anemia, so the T cells may come from the graft donor. The CDR3 here is CASRFSMAGDGELFF. Written as DNA, the CDR3 is TGTGCCAGCAGGTTCTCCATGGCGGGAGACGGGGAGCTGTTTTTT.